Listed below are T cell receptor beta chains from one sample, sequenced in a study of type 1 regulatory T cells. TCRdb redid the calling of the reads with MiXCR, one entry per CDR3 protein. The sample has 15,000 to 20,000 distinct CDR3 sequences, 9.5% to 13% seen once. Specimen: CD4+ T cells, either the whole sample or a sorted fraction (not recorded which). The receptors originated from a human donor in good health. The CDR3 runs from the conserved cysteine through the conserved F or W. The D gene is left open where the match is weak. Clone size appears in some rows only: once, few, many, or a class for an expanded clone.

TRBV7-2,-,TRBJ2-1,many,CASSSGATSPAFNEQFF,TGTGCCAGCAGCTCGGGAGCGACCAGCCCAGCATTCAATGAGCAGTTCTTC
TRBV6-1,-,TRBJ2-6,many,CASSRQRPQDGANVLTF,TGTGCCAGCAGCCGACAGCGACCTCAGGATGGGGCCAACGTCCTGACTTTC
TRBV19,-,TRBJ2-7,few,CASGDRLYEQYF,TGTGCCAGTGGGGACCGACTCTACGAGCAGTACTTC
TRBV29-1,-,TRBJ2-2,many,CSISNTGELFF,TGCAGCATTTCGAACACCGGGGAGCTGTTTTTT
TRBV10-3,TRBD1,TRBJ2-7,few,CATGDSSSYEQYF,TGTGCCACCGGGGACAGCAGCTCCTACGAGCAGTACTTC
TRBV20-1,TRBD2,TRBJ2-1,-,CSARVGGSSYNEQFF,TGCAGTGCTAGAGTCGGGGGGAGCTCCTACAATGAGCAGTTCTTC
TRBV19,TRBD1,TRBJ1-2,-,CASSMNDRVGYTF,TGTGCCAGTAGTATGAATGACAGGGTTGGCTACACCTTC
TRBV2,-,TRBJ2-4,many,CASSVPLGIQYF,TGTGCCAGCAGTGTTCCTTTGGGGATTCAGTACTTC
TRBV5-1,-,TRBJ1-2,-,CASSLGYDYGYTF,TGCGCCAGCAGCCTGGGATACGACTATGGCTACACCTTC
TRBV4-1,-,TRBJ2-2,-,CASSQDSVWGSSYTGELVF,TGCGCCAGCAGCCAAGACTCTGTCTGGGGGAGTTCTTACACCGGGGAGCTGGTTTTT
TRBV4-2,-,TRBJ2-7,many,CASSQDRRVYEQYF,TGTGCCAGCAGCCAAGATAGACGGGTTTACGAGCAGTACTTC
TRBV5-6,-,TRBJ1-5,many,CASSFGQVNQPQHF,TGTGCCAGCAGCTTCGGTCAAGTCAATCAGCCCCAGCATTTT
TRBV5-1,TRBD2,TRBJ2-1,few,CASSKILAGDNNEQFF,TGCGCCAGCAGCAAAATTCTAGCGGGAGACAACAATGAGCAGTTCTTC
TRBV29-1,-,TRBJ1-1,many,CSVERGEYTEAFF,TGCAGCGTTGAACGAGGGGAGTACACTGAAGCTTTCTTT
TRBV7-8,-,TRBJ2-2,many,CASSWGTGELFF,TGTGCCAGCAGTTGGGGGACCGGGGAGCTGTTTTTT
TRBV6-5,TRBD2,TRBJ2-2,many,CASSLGWGRANTGELFF,TGTGCCAGCAGTTTGGGCTGGGGGAGGGCGAACACCGGGGAGCTGTTTTTT
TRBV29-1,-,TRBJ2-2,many,CSVSQQGNTGELFF,TGCAGCGTTAGTCAACAGGGAAACACCGGGGAGCTGTTTTTT
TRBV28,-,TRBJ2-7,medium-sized,CASHSVAITYEQYF,TGTGCCAGCCACTCCGTAGCAATAACCTACGAGCAGTACTTC